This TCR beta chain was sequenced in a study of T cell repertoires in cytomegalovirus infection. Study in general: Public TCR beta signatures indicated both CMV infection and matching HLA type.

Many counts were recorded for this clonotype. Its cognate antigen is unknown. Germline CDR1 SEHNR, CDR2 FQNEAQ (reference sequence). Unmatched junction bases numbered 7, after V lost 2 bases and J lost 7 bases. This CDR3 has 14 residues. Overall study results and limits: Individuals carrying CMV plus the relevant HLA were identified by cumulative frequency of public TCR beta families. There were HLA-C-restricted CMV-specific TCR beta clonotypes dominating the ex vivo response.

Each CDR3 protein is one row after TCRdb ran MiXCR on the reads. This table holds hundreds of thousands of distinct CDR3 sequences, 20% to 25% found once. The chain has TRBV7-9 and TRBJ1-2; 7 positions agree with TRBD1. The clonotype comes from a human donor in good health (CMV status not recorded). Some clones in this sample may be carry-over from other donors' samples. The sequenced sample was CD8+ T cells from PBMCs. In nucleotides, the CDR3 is TGTGCCAGCAGCTTAAGTACAGGGGCGTTTGGCTACACCTTC. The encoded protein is CASSLSTGAFGYTF.